This T cell receptor beta chain comes out of a study of T cell repertoires in cytomegalovirus infection. Study-level background: Recently identified HLA-C-restricted CMV epitopes were used, and well-studied HLA-B-restricted CMV epitopes were used as well. Evidence of both CMV infection and a matching HLA type came from public TCR beta signatures.

Study-wide findings and caveats: Carriers of CMV and the relevant HLA type were discriminated by public TCR beta frequency. There were HLA-C-restricted CMV-specific TCR beta clonotypes dominating the ex vivo response.

The germline V gene encodes CDR1 MNHNS and CDR2 SASEGT. With 6 bases clipped from V and 3 bases from J, the junction kept 1 base outside the gene matches. The CDR3 spans 15 residues. Regarding this clonotype: Its antigen is as yet unknown.

TCRdb reprocessed the reads via MiXCR and lists one record per CDR3 protein. The data show about half a million distinct CDR3 sequences, approximately 40% seen once. The sequence derives from a human donor in good health (CMV status not recorded). Some clones in this sample may be carry-over from other donors' samples. This rearrangement joins TRBV6-1 to TRBJ1-6; 11 nucleotides align to TRBD1. The specimen comprised cultured PBMCs, sampled from culture after CMV antigen stimulation. The CDR3, as DNA: TGTGCCAGCAGGGGACAGGGGGTCTATAATTCACCCCTCCACTTT. Its translation is CASRGQGVYNSPLHF.